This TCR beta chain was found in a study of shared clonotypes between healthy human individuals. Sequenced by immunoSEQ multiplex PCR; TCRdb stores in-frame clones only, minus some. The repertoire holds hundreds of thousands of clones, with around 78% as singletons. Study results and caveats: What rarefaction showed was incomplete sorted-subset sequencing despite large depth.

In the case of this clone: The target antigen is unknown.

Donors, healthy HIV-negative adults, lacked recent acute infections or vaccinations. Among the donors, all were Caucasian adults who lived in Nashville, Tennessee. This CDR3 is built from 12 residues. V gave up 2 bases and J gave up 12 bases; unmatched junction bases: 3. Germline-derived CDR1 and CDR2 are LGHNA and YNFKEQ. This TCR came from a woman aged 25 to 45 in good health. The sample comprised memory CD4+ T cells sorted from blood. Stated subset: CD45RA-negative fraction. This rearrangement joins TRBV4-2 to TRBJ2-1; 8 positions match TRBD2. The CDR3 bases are TGTGCCAGCAGCCAAACTAGCGGAACGCAGTTCTTC. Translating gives CASSQTSGTQFF.